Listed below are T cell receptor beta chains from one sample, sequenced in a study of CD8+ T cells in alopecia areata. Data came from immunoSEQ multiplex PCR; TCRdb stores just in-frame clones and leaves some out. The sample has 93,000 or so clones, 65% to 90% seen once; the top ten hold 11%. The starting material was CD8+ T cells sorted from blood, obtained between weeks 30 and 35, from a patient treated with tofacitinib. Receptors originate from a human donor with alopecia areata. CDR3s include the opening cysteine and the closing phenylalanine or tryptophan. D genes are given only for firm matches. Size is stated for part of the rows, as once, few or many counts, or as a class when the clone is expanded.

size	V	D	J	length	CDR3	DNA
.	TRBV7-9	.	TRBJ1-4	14	CASSLALEGDKLFF	TGTGCCAGCAGCTTAGCCCTGGAGGGGGATAAACTGTTTTTT
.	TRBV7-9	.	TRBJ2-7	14	CASSPPGVKSQRYF	TGTGCCAGCAGCCCTCCAGGAGTCAAGAGCCAGCGGTACTTC
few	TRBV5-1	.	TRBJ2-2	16	CASSFVQGTFTGELFF	TGCGCCAGCAGCTTCGTACAGGGTACTTTCACCGGGGAGCTGTTTTTT
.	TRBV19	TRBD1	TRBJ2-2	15	CASTLDRANTGELFF	TGTGCCAGTACCCTGGACAGGGCGAACACCGGGGAGCTGTTTTTT
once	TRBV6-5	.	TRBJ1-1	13	CASSYPAVGEAFF	TGTGCCAGCAGTTACCCGGCAGTCGGTGAAGCTTTCTTT
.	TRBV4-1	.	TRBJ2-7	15	CASSQVSGAGDEQYF	TGCGCCAGCAGCCAAGTTTCAGGGGCCGGCGACGAGCAGTACTTC
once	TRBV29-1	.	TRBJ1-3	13	CSVGTYSGNTIYF	TGCAGCGTCGGGACATACTCTGGAAACACCATATATTTT
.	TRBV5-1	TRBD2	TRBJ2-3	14	CASSSAGPRDTQYF	TGCGCCAGCAGCTCAGCGGGGCCTCGGGATACGCAGTATTTT
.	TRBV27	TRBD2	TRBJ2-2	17	CASSPLWDYRGDGELFF	TGTGCCAGCAGCCCACTATGGGACTACCGAGGGGACGGGGAGCTGTTTTTT
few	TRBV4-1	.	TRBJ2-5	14	CASSQDQGQETQYF	TGCGCCAGCAGCCAAGATCAAGGTCAAGAGACCCAGTACTTC
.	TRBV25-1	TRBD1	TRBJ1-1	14	CASSAWDSNTEAFF	TGTGCCAGCAGTGCCTGGGACAGCAACACTGAAGCTTTCTTT
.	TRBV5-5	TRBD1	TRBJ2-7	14	CASSSTGGVYEQYF	TGTGCCAGCAGCTCCACAGGGGGCGTGTACGAGCAGTACTTC
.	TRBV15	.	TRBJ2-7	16	CATSRIFGGAADEQYF	TGTGCCACCAGCAGAATCTTTGGGGGGGCCGCAGACGAGCAGTACTTC
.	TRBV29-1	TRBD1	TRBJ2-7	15	CSVSTGTGGLYEQYF	TGCAGCGTCTCCACCGGGACAGGGGGCTTGTACGAGCAGTACTTC